The 29 T cell receptor beta chains presented below share a single source sample, sequenced in a study of cytomegalovirus exposure and HLA in healthy donors. The primer mix had 60 Vbeta and 13 Jbeta primers. Measured with immunoSEQ multiplex PCR; TCRdb has only the in-frame clones, and not every one. The top ten hold 2.5% of the sample, which has 160,000 or so clones, 70% to 85% seen once. Sequencing was done on a sample of PBMCs. All receptors derive from a human donor in good health.

The chain is built from TRBV30 and TRBJ1-3, with D hard to call. The V gene's germline CDR1 is GTSNPN and CDR2 SVGIG (reference sequence). The CDR3 extends over 12 amino acids. Trimming stripped 0 bases from V and 9 bases from J, with 9 bases between. The CDR3 loop reads CAWSVFRGTIYF. The CDR3 DNA follows: TGTGCCTGGAGTGTATTCCGGGGCACCATATATTTT. The whole variable domain, filled in from reference TRBV30 and TRBJ1-3, reads SQTIHQWPATLVQPVGSPLSLECTVEGTSNPNLYWYRQAAGRGLQLLFYSVGIGQISSEVPQNLSASRPQDRQFILSSKKLLLSDSGFYLCAWSVFRGTIYFGEGSWLTVV.

This clone occurred once. V and J are TRBV19 and TRBJ1-1, with TRBD1 identical over 9 bases. The germline V gene encodes CDR1 LNHDA and CDR2 SQIVND (reference sequence). V lost 5 bases to trimming and J lost 3 bases; unmatched junction nucleotides: 4. The CDR3 has 14 residues. CDR3 nucleotide sequence: TGTGCCAGTAGTGTGGGACAGGGATACACTGAAGCTTTCTTT. Its protein is CASSVGQGYTEAFF.

The rearrangement uses TRBV7-8 and TRBJ1-2; the match to TRBD1 covers 11 bases. The V and J ends lost 2 bases and 8 bases, in that order; junction bases with no gene match: 7. The CDR3 loop spans 15 amino acids. Germline V CDR1 and CDR2: SGHVS, FQNEAQ. The CDR3 region has the DNA TGTGCCAGCAGCTTAAGGGACAGGGGGGTGGGGGGCTACACCTTC. Translated, it gives CASSLRDRGVGGYTF.

The V and J genes are TRBV6-1 and TRBJ1-4, with a weak D call TRBD1 (6 bases). This CDR3 contains 15 residues. Trimming left V 4 bases short and J 4 bases short, with 13 bases between. Per the germline V gene, CDR1 is MNHNS and CDR2 is SASEGT. The DNA for the CDR3 is TGTGCCAGCAGTGGGGGGGGCACCGTTAATGAAAAACTGTTTTTT. Amino acids: CASSGGGTVNEKLFF.

The V gene is TRBV2, the J gene TRBJ2-1; 10 bases fit TRBD1. Losses at the gene ends were 4 bases for V and 5 bases for J; bases not matched to a gene: 5. The CDR3 consists of 15 residues. CDR1 SNHLY and CDR2 FYNNEI come from the germline V gene. CDR3 sequence (DNA): TGTGCCAGCAGTGTTTGGGACAGGGGCCACAATGAGCAGTTCTTC. Translating gives CASSVWDRGHNEQFF. The whole variable domain, remainder taken from reference TRBV2 and TRBJ2-1, is EPEVTQTPSHQVTQMGQEVILRCVPISNHLYFYWYRQILGQKVEFLVSFYNNEISEKSEIFDDQFSVERPDGSNFTLKIRSTKLEDSAMYFCASSVWDRGHNEQFFGPGTRLTVL.

The CDR3 spells CASSRTGGSYEQYF. The DNA of the CDR3 is TGTGCCAGCAGCCGGACAGGAGGCTCCTACGAGCAGTACTTC. The V call is TRBV5-6, the J call TRBJ2-7, with 7 bases fitting TRBD1. V shed 4 bases and J 0 bases; nucleotides not matched to a gene: 4. This CDR3 contains 14 residues. The germline V gene has CDR1 SGHDT and CDR2 YYEEEE.

The gene calls are TRBV7-8 and TRBJ1-1; a weak D match, TRBD1 (5 bases). Trimming pared 5 bases from V and 1 base from J, leaving 8 bases between. Germline V gene data show CDR1 as SGHVS and CDR2 as FQNEAQ. The CDR3 runs 13 residues. In nucleotides, the CDR3 is TGTGCCAGCAGCCTTACAGGGAACACTGAAGCTTTCTTT. Amino acids: CASSLTGNTEAFF.

The genes are TRBV27 and TRBJ2-3; D may be TRBD2 (5 bases). Trimming removed 6 bases at V and 4 bases at J, with 17 bases between. There are 15 residues in the CDR3. Per the germline V gene, CDR1 is MNHEY and CDR2 is SMNVEV (reference sequence). The CDR3, as DNA: TGTGCCAGCAGCCGACCGGGCCACGGGGCAGATACGCAGTATTTT. It encodes CASSRPGHGADTQYF.

The chain links TRBV13 to TRBJ2-3; D may be TRBD2 (6 bases). This CDR3 has 16 residues. Germline CDR1 is PRHDT and CDR2 is FYEKMQ (reference sequence). The V gene lost 5 bases and the J gene lost 7 bases, with 22 bases spanning the gap. The CDR3 coding sequence is TGTGCCAGCAGCCCCCTGCGGGGCGGGCGCGTTAATACGCAGTATTTT. Translated: CASSPLRGGRVNTQYF.

V gene TRBV5-1 combines with J gene TRBJ1-5; perhaps TRBD1 as D (5 bases). Germline loops: CDR1 SGHRS, CDR2 YFSETQ. V was pared by 4 bases and J by 6 bases, with 20 bases between. The CDR3 length is 16 residues. The DNA for the CDR3 is TGCGCCAGCAGCCCGACCGGGGGAAGCAGGTCTCAGCCCCAGCATTTT. Translating it yields CASSPTGGSRSQPQHF.

J is TRBJ1-1 and V is TRBV7-9; no clear D. Trimming took 2 bases from V and 7 from J, leaving 14 bases between them. There are 14 residues in the CDR3. Germline V gene sequence: CDR1 SEHNR, CDR2 FQNEAQ (reference sequence). The CDR3 protein is CASSLSGDGSEAFF. DNA for the CDR3: TGTGCCAGCAGCTTATCCGGGGATGGAAGTGAAGCTTTCTTT.

The V and J genes are TRBV7-3 and TRBJ1-1; the D is unclear. Germline CDR1 reads SGHTA; CDR2 reads FQGTGA. The CDR3 extends over 14 amino acids. V was cut by 1 base and J by 0 bases, with 6 bases left in between. The CDR3: CASSLNSVNTEAFF. CDR3 DNA sequence: TGTGCCAGCAGCTTAAATAGCGTGAACACTGAAGCTTTCTTT.

The rearrangement uses TRBV27 and TRBJ1-6, with a possible D match to TRBD1 (6 bases). Looked up from germline, CDR1 is MNHEY and CDR2 is SMNVEV (reference sequence). Trimming cost V 3 bases and J 7 bases, with 13 bases left between them. The CDR3 spans 15 residues. CDR3 loop: CASSFYAGVNSPLHF. The DNA for the CDR3 is TGTGCCAGCAGTTTCTACGCAGGGGTAAATTCACCCCTCCACTTT.

The genes are TRBV21-1 and TRBJ1-4; the table's D call of TRBD1 was not tested on the DNA. TRBV21-1 counts as a pseudogene. The length of the CDR3 is 17 residues. The CDR3 spells CASSFKGQGAPGEKLFF. Here the CDR3 DNA reads TGTGCCAGCAGTTTTAAGGGACAGGGGGCCCCTGGGGAAAAACTGTTTTTT.

This clone occurred many times. V is TRBV6-6 and J is TRBJ2-2, with unresolved D. Germline V gene sequence: CDR1 MNHNY, CDR2 SVGAGI (reference sequence). There are 14 residues in the CDR3. V lost 7 bases and J 0 bases, leaving 9 bases between the germline ends. The CDR3 region has the DNA TGTGCCAGCACTAAAAGCGCGAACACCGGGGAGCTGTTTTTT. Protein: CASTKSANTGELFF.

As regards this clone: The junction departs from the called germline gene at one end, perhaps through a read error. This sequence joins TRBV7-7 and TRBJ2-5; 8 positions agree with TRBD1. CDR1 and CDR2 from the germline V gene are SSHAT and FNYEAQ (reference sequence). The CDR3 is 13 amino acids. CDR3 nucleotide sequence: TGTGCTAGCAGCCCGGACAGGGCGTCGACCCAGTACTTC. Amino acid sequence: CASSPDRASTQYF.

The CDR3 protein is CSVPTGTGPHEQYF. The CDR3 DNA reads as TGCAGCGTTCCCACCGGGACAGGGCCCCACGAGCAGTACTTC. This rearrangement joins TRBV29-1 to TRBJ2-7; TRBD1 agrees at 9 bases. The germline CDR1 and CDR2 sequences are SQVTM and ANQGSEA. The CDR3 runs to 14 residues. V was pared by 5 bases and J by 5 bases, with 10 bases of the junction left unmatched.

This clone was counted a single time. Here the CDR3 DNA reads TGTGCCAGCAGCCCGGGACAGGGAGTATACGAGCAGTACTTC. Its translation: CASSPGQGVYEQYF. The chain combines TRBV7-3 with TRBJ2-7; 9 bases agree with TRBD1. Germline V gene data show CDR1 as SGHTA and CDR2 as FQGTGA. Germline trimming cut 5 bases from V and 4 bases from J; bases unmatched to any gene: 6. The CDR3 consists of 14 residues.

This clone was observed a handful of times. The rearrangement links TRBV5-1 to TRBJ2-5; TRBD1 might be the D (5 bases). Germline V gene sequence: CDR1 SGHRS, CDR2 YFSETQ. Trimming took off 0 bases at V and 5 bases at J, with 14 bases between the two ends. The CDR3 has 15 residues. The CDR3 DNA reads as TGCGCCAGCAGCTTGGGTCCAGGGTATGAGGAGACCCAGTACTTC. Protein: CASSLGPGYEETQYF. The full variable domain, in which reference TRBV5-1 and TRBJ2-5 provide the parts outside the CDR3, is KAGVTQTPRYLIKTRGQQVTLSCSPISGHRSVSWYQQTPGQGLQFLFEYFSETQRNKGNFPGRFSGRQFSNSRSEMNVSTLELGDSALYLCASSLGPGYEETQYFGPGTRLLVL.

The rearrangement links TRBV9 to TRBJ1-6, with TRBD1 as a possible D gene (5 bases). In germline, CDR1 is SGDLS, CDR2 YYNGEE. The CDR3 loop spans 13 amino acids. The V end was cut by 7 bases, the J end by 7 bases, with 12 bases between. The CDR3 loop reads CASRGDFNSPLHF. The CDR3 nucleotides are TGTGCCAGCCGGGGGGACTTCAATTCACCCCTCCACTTT.

This clone appeared a few times. The V call is TRBV7-9, the J call TRBJ2-7; 8 bases fit TRBD1. The junction had 1 base not matched to a gene; V was cut back by 1 base and J by 2 bases. Per the germline V gene, CDR1 is SEHNR and CDR2 is FQNEAQ (reference sequence). This CDR3 has 14 amino acids. The CDR3 sequence: CASSLETGAYEQYF. The DNA for the CDR3 is TGTGCCAGCAGCTTAGAGACAGGGGCCTACGAGCAGTACTTC. The variable domain in full, with the rest retrieved from reference TRBV7-9 and TRBJ2-7, is DTGVSQNPRHKITKRGQNVTFRCDPISEHNRLYWYRQTLGQGPEFLTYFQNEAQLEKSRLLSDRFSAERPKGSFSTLEIQRTEQGDSAMYLCASSLETGAYEQYFGPGTRLTVT.

This clone was observed a handful of times. The chain employs TRBV29-1 and TRBJ1-5, with D tentatively TRBD1 (6 bases). The CDR3 is 12 amino acids. The germline gives CDR1 SQVTM, CDR2 ANQGSEA. Trimming shortened V by 7 bases and J by 4 bases, and 11 bases separated the two germline ends. The CDR3 coding sequence is TGCAGCGCCGGGACACCAAATCAGCCCCAGCATTTT. Its translation is CSAGTPNQPQHF.

This chain joins TRBV6-5 and TRBJ2-2; no clear D gene. Trimming removed 11 bases at V and 2 bases at J, with 12 bases between. Germline-derived CDR1 and CDR2 are MNHEY and SVGAGI. The CDR3 is 13 amino acids. The CDR3 DNA reads as TGTGCCCTAAGGCAGGTTAACACCGGGGAGCTGTTTTTT. Translated: CALRQVNTGELFF.

DNA for the CDR3: TGCGCCAGCAGCTTGTCCGGGACAGGGTTTGGAAACACCATATATTTT. This gives the protein CASSLSGTGFGNTIYF. This chain joins TRBV5-1 and TRBJ1-3; 9 bases are shared with TRBD1. Per the germline V gene, CDR1 is SGHRS and CDR2 is YFSETQ. This CDR3 has 16 amino acids. Trimming removed 1 base from V and 3 bases from J; junction bases left unmatched: 5. Using reference TRBV5-1 and TRBJ1-3 for the parts outside the CDR3, the full variable domain is KAGVTQTPRYLIKTRGQQVTLSCSPISGHRSVSWYQQTPGQGLQFLFEYFSETQRNKGNFPGRFSGRQFSNSRSEMNVSTLELGDSALYLCASSLSGTGFGNTIYFGEGSWLTVV.

The sample holds a few counts of this clone. V and J are TRBV7-3 and TRBJ2-7; the match to TRBD1 covers 8 bases. Germline V CDR1 and CDR2: SGHTA, FQGTGA. The CDR3 loop spans 13 amino acids. Trimming removed 5 bases from V and 4 bases from J; junction bases left unmatched: 4. CDR3 amino acids: CASSVRQGYEQYF. DNA of the CDR3: TGTGCCAGCAGCGTTAGACAGGGGTACGAGCAGTACTTC.

The chain employs TRBV29-1 and TRBJ1-2; D perhaps matches TRBD1 (6 bases). CDR1 and CDR2 from the germline V gene are SQVTM and ANQGSEA. V was clipped by 1 base and J by 8 bases, with 8 bases between them. There are 11 residues in the CDR3. In DNA form, the CDR3 reads TGCAGCGTTGAAGCGGGGGGCGGCTACACCTTC. This gives the protein CSVEAGGGYTF.

V is TRBV29-1 and J is TRBJ1-2; 8 bases line up with TRBD1. This CDR3 is built from 13 residues. Trimming cost V 6 bases and J 0 bases; bases outside gene matches: 3. The V gene's germline CDR1 is SQVTM and CDR2 ANQGSEA. As DNA, the CDR3 is TGCAGCGTGGGACAGGCAGCTAACTATGGCTACACCTTC. Translating gives CSVGQAANYGYTF.

The rearrangement links TRBV10-3 to TRBJ2-7; TRBD1 matches at 9 bases. In germline, CDR1 is ENHRY, CDR2 SYGVKD. V shed 2 bases and J 8 bases; nucleotides not matched to a gene: 7. CDR3 length: 14 residues. As DNA, the CDR3 is TGTGCCATCAGTGAGACTACGGGACAGGGCAAGCAGTACTTC. Its protein product is CAISETTGQGKQYF.

This chain links TRBV7-9 with TRBJ1-2; TRBD1 might be the D (5 bases). The CDR3 is 15 residues long. The germline V gene has CDR1 SEHNR and CDR2 FQNEAQ (reference sequence). The V gene lost 5 bases and the J gene lost 6 bases, with 19 bases spanning the gap. DNA of the CDR3: TGTGCCAGCAGCATGGACACCCGCTTGATCGATGGCTACACCTTC. Amino acids: CASSMDTRLIDGYTF.